What follows are 31 T cell receptor beta chains derived from one specimen sequenced in a study of a mutant IDH1 vaccine in newly diagnosed glioma. Documented time point: week 23, last vaccination. Topical imiquimod was applied with each vaccine dose, which held 300 ug of mutant IDH1 20-mer peptide. What these receptors recognize is not known. Sequencing was performed with immunoSEQ multiplex PCR; in TCRdb, only in-frame clones are kept and a portion is missing. Of tens of thousands of clones in the sample, 80% to 85% were seen once. The starting material was PBMCs, obtained from a glioma patient whose treatment included an IDH1 peptide vaccine. These receptors all stem from a woman in her thirties or forties with glioma. Some clones in this sample may be carry-over from other donors' samples.

The chain uses TRBV29-1 and TRBJ1-1; D is unresolved. The V and J ends lost 3 bases and 7 bases respectively, with 3 bases between them. The CDR3 totals 9 residues. Germline loops: CDR1 SQVTM, CDR2 ANQGSEA. The CDR3: CSVDSEAFF. The CDR3 DNA reads TGCAGCGTTGACAGTGAAGCTTTCTTT.

J is TRBJ1-6 and V is TRBV2, with D unresolved. The CDR3 is 14 amino acids. The V gene's germline CDR1 is SNHLY and CDR2 FYNNEI. The germline V and J ends were trimmed by 3 bases and 8 bases, with 11 bases remaining between them. The CDR3 nucleotides are TGTGCCAGCAGTGACCCCACCTGGGATTCACCCCTCCACTTT. Amino acids: CASSDPTWDSPLHF.

V usage is TRBV25-1 and J usage is TRBJ1-1; 9 positions match TRBD1. V shed 6 bases and J 5 bases; nucleotides not matched to a gene: 4. CDR3 length: 13 residues. Germline V gives CDR1 MGHDK, CDR2 SYGVNS. The CDR3 here is CASRDRGDTEAFF. CDR3 bases: TGTGCCAGCAGAGACAGGGGGGATACTGAAGCTTTCTTT.

The J gene is TRBJ1-3, the V gene TRBV5-4, with TRBD1 identical over 7 bases. CDR1 and CDR2 from the germline V gene are SGHNT and YYREEE (reference sequence). V shed 4 bases and J 0 bases; nucleotides not matched to a gene: 7. The CDR3 totals 16 residues. The DNA of the CDR3 is TGTGCCAGCAGCACACCCAACAGGGGCTCTGGAAACACCATATATTTT. Translation: CASSTPNRGSGNTIYF.

The chain uses TRBV27 and TRBJ2-2; possibly TRBD1 or TRBD2 for D (6 bases each). Germline CDR1 reads MNHEY; CDR2 reads SMNVEV (reference sequence). The V end was cut by 7 bases, the J end by 4 bases, with 25 bases between. The CDR3 sequence is 18 residues long. The CDR3 protein is CASTPTGRGGFGTGELFF. The CDR3 DNA reads TGTGCCAGCACCCCGACAGGCAGGGGAGGATTTGGCACCGGGGAGCTGTTTTTT.

Here the CDR3 DNA reads TGTGCCAGCAGTGAGAGGGGGCGCGACAGCTATGGCTACACCTTC. It encodes CASSERGRDSYGYTF. This chain links TRBV7-9 with TRBJ1-2, with TRBD1 matching 7 bases. The V gene end was trimmed by 6 bases and the J gene end by 4 bases; junction bases not matched to a gene: 11. Germline V gene data show CDR1 as SEHNR and CDR2 as FQNEAQ (reference sequence). The CDR3 length is 15 residues.

This chain connects TRBV29-1 to TRBJ1-2; the D is unclear. V shed 2 bases and J shed 4 bases, with 5 bases lying between them. Germline CDR1 and CDR2: SQVTM and ANQGSEA. The CDR3 runs to 11 residues. The CDR3 region is CSVEYTYGYTF. DNA of the CDR3: TGCAGCGTTGAATACACCTATGGCTACACCTTC.

This clone was detected only once. The chain recombines TRBV5-1 with TRBJ2-3, with a possible D match to TRBD2 (6 bases). In germline, CDR1 is SGHRS, CDR2 YFSETQ. The CDR3 contains 14 residues. V dropped 4 bases and J dropped 4 bases, with 13 bases sitting between them. In DNA, the CDR3 is TGCGCCAGCAGCGCTACTAGCAGGGCAGATACGCAGTATTTT. Translation gives CASSATSRADTQYF.

The genes are TRBV18 and TRBJ2-7; D might be TRBD2 (6 bases). Germline V gives CDR1 KGHSH, CDR2 LQKENI. The V gene lost 0 bases and the J gene lost 1 base, with 13 bases spanning the gap. This CDR3 is built from 16 residues. CDR3 region: CASSPPEGLGSYEQYF. The CDR3, as DNA: TGTGCCAGCTCACCACCGGAGGGCTTAGGGTCCTACGAGCAGTACTTC.

V and J are TRBV10-3 and TRBJ2-5; D gene unclear. Per germline, CDR1 ENHRY and CDR2 SYGVKD. This CDR3 comprises 15 residues. V lost 0 bases, J lost 9 bases, and 17 bases lay in between. CDR3 residues: CAISESGSAQKSQYF. The CDR3 DNA sequence: TGTGCCATCAGTGAGTCGGGCAGCGCCCAGAAGTCCCAGTACTTC.

This clone showed up just once. The rearrangement links TRBV2 to TRBJ1-2; D possibly corresponds to TRBD1 (6 bases). CDR3 length: 12 residues. V was trimmed by 10 bases and J by 1 base, leaving 10 bases between them. Germline V CDR1 and CDR2: SNHLY, FYNNEI. CDR3 nucleotides: TGTGCCACAGGACAGCTTAACTATGGCTACACCTTC. It translates to CATGQLNYGYTF.

The J gene is TRBJ1-5, the V gene TRBV29-1, with D hard to call. V was trimmed by 4 bases and J by 7 bases, leaving 11 bases between them. The CDR3 is 12 residues long. The germline V gene encodes CDR1 SQVTM and CDR2 ANQGSEA. The CDR3 loop reads CSVGGESQPQHF. In DNA form, the CDR3 reads TGCAGCGTTGGAGGAGAGTCACAGCCCCAGCATTTT.

This clone has more than one count but fewer than ten. V is TRBV6-4 and J is TRBJ2-1, with 11 bases matching TRBD2. The V gene's germline CDR1 is MRHNA and CDR2 SNTAGT. V lost 6 bases to trimming and J lost 6 bases; unmatched junction nucleotides: 7. The CDR3 is made up of 15 amino acids. The chain's CDR3 is CASSELAGAGNEQFF. For the CDR3, the DNA is TGTGCCAGCAGCGAACTAGCGGGAGCTGGCAATGAGCAGTTCTTC.

The rearrangement uses TRBV19 and TRBJ2-4; 11 bases agree with TRBD1. Unmatched junction bases numbered 8, after V lost 1 base and J lost 6 bases. Germline V gene lookup returns CDR1 LNHDA and CDR2 SQIVND (reference sequence). The CDR3 covers 17 residues. The CDR3 loop is CASSIGRTGGESNIQYF. The CDR3 bases are TGTGCCAGTAGTATAGGACGGACAGGGGGCGAATCAAACATTCAGTACTTC.

This clone was counted only a few times. In DNA, the CDR3 is TGTGCCAGCATGGGGTTCACTGAAGCTTTCTTT. This codes for CASMGFTEAFF. The chain recombines TRBV2 with TRBJ1-1; D gene unclear. From germline, CDR1 is SNHLY and CDR2 FYNNEI. V was pared by 7 bases and J by 4 bases, with 7 bases between. The CDR3 spans 11 residues.

V usage is TRBV27 and J usage is TRBJ2-3; a weak D match, TRBD1 (6 bases). The ends were cut back, 6 bases at V and 2 bases at J, with 12 bases in the middle. This CDR3 has 14 residues. Germline-derived CDR1 and CDR2 are MNHEY and SMNVEV (reference sequence). The chain's CDR3 is CASSPGGNTDTQYF. As DNA, the CDR3 is TGTGCCAGCAGCCCTGGGGGCAACACAGATACGCAGTATTTT.

The chain carries TRBV6-5 and TRBJ1-4; D uncertain. V was trimmed by 2 bases and J by 0 bases, leaving 7 bases between them. The CDR3 runs 15 residues. Looked up from germline, CDR1 is MNHEY and CDR2 is SVGAGI. The CDR3 coding sequence is TGTGCCAGCAGTTACGAGTTGTCAACTAATGAAAAACTGTTTTTT. Translation gives CASSYELSTNEKLFF.

This clone appeared once. V usage is TRBV6-5 and J usage is TRBJ2-7; 9 bases agree with TRBD1. CDR3 length: 13 amino acids. The junction had 3 bases not matched to a gene; V was cut back by 6 bases and J by 3 bases. CDR1 MNHEY and CDR2 SVGAGI come from the germline V gene. The CDR3 bases are TGTGCCAGCAGCCGGGACAGGGTCTACGAGCAGTACTTC. Translated: CASSRDRVYEQYF.

This rearrangement joins TRBV18 to TRBJ2-7; D unclear. The germline V gene has CDR1 KGHSH and CDR2 LQKENI. V was clipped by 1 base and J by 6 bases, with 7 bases between them. The CDR3 is 12 residues long. CDR3 region: CASSPQSSEQYF. CDR3 in DNA: TGTGCCAGCTCACCACAGTCATCCGAGCAGTACTTC. The full variable domain, its missing parts supplied by reference TRBV18 and TRBJ2-7, is NAGVMQNPRHLVRRRGQEARLRCSPMKGHSHVYWYRQLPEEGLKFMVYLQKENIIDESGMPKERFSAEFPKEGPSILRIQQVVRGDSAAYFCASSPQSSEQYFGPGTRLTVT.

The rearrangement joins TRBV29-1 to TRBJ2-7, with D possibly being TRBD1 (6 bases). Per germline, CDR1 SQVTM and CDR2 ANQGSEA. The CDR3 has 15 amino acids. With 0 bases removed from V and 3 bases from J, the gap between germline ends came to 15 bases. The CDR3 coding sequence is TGCAGCGTTGAAGAAGGTGCAGGGGTGGGCTACGAGCAGTACTTC. This sequence encodes CSVEEGAGVGYEQYF.

The chain combines TRBV18 with TRBJ2-7, with 14 bases matching TRBD2. In germline, CDR1 is KGHSH, CDR2 LQKENI. The CDR3 length is 14 residues. The V gene end was trimmed by 5 bases and the J gene end by 6 bases; junction bases not matched to a gene: 3. The CDR3 reads CASSRLAGGVEQYF. For the CDR3, the DNA is TGTGCCAGCTCAAGACTAGCGGGGGGGGTCGAGCAGTACTTC.

V gene TRBV5-1 combines with J gene TRBJ2-5; 7 bases line up with TRBD1. The CDR3 is made up of 13 amino acids. Germline V gene data show CDR1 as SGHRS and CDR2 as YFSETQ. Unmatched junction bases numbered 3, after V lost 2 bases and J lost 5 bases. CDR3: CASSFRGPETQYF. The DNA for the CDR3 is TGCGCCAGCAGCTTTAGGGGGCCGGAGACCCAGTACTTC.

The chain uses TRBV18 and TRBJ2-1; D might be TRBD1 (5 bases). The CDR3 is 14 residues long. The germline gives CDR1 KGHSH, CDR2 LQKENI. The V and J ends lost 1 base and 7 bases respectively, with 11 bases between them. The CDR3 sequence is CASSPLPTENEQFF. The CDR3, as DNA: TGTGCCAGCTCACCACTCCCGACAGAGAATGAGCAGTTCTTC. The full variable domain, completed using reference TRBV18 and TRBJ2-1, is NAGVMQNPRHLVRRRGQEARLRCSPMKGHSHVYWYRQLPEEGLKFMVYLQKENIIDESGMPKERFSAEFPKEGPSILRIQQVVRGDSAAYFCASSPLPTENEQFFGPGTRLTVL.

This clone is a singleton in its sample. An end of the junction differs from the germline gene, which may be a read error. The J gene is TRBJ2-7, the V gene TRBV7-9, with D possibly TRBD2 on 6 matching bases. Germline V gives CDR1 SEHNR, CDR2 FQNEAQ (reference sequence). This CDR3 comprises 13 residues. This chain's CDR3 is CASSLGGLAEQYF. The CDR3 nucleotides are TGTGCCAGCAGCTTGGGGGGACTCGCGGAGCAGTACTTT.

This clone occurred once. Here the CDR3 reads CASSYGLAGAYTGELFF. DNA of the CDR3: TGTGCCAGCAGCTACGGACTAGCGGGGGCTTACACCGGGGAGCTGTTTTTT. J is TRBJ2-2 and V is TRBV7-8; 13 nucleotides line up with TRBD2. The length of the CDR3 is 17 residues. The germline gives CDR1 SGHVS, CDR2 FQNEAQ. After removal of 4 bases from V and 3 bases from J, the junction contained 5 bases not matched to a gene.

CDR3 nucleotide sequence: TGTGCCAGCAGCTTAGTATTCGGACAGTCCTACGAGCAGTACTTC. This translates into CASSLVFGQSYEQYF. The chain is built from TRBV11-2 and TRBJ2-7, with D perhaps TRBD1 (6 bases). V was pared by 1 base and J by 1 base, with 11 bases between. Germline V gene sequence: CDR1 SGHAT, CDR2 FQNNGV. The CDR3 totals 15 residues.

V and J are TRBV30 and TRBJ1-1; D possibly corresponds to TRBD1 (6 bases). Germline V gene sequence: CDR1 GTSNPN, CDR2 SVGIG (reference sequence). The CDR3 loop spans 15 amino acids. Between the trimmed V and J ends, which lost 3 bases and 5 bases, there was a span of 19 bases. CDR3 coding DNA: TGTGCCTGGAGCGCTTGGGCACAGGGCCCAACTGAAGCTTTCTTT. The encoded protein is CAWSAWAQGPTEAFF.

This clone was seen a handful of times. This chain links TRBV6-4 with TRBJ2-1, with D possibly TRBD2 on 7 matching bases. V was clipped by 0 bases and J by 10 bases, with 16 bases between them. The germline CDR1 and CDR2 sequences are MRHNA and SNTAGT. The CDR3 has 15 amino acids. The CDR3 DNA reads TGTGCCAGCAGTGACTCGGAAGGGGGGGTTGGGGAGCAGTTCTTC. This translates into CASSDSEGGVGEQFF.

The genes are TRBV4-1 and TRBJ2-3; D unresolved. The CDR3 runs 15 residues. V was pared by 2 bases and J by 6 bases, with 15 bases between. The V gene's germline CDR1 is MGHRA and CDR2 YSYEKL. CDR3 region: CASSQPGLHGDTQYF. CDR3 in DNA: TGCGCCAGCAGCCAACCAGGTCTTCATGGGGATACGCAGTATTTT.

V usage is TRBV7-6 and J usage is TRBJ2-3; 11 nucleotides match TRBD2. CDR3 length: 16 residues. The germline V gene encodes CDR1 SGHVS and CDR2 FNYEAQ. The ends lost 5 bases at V and 6 bases at J; junction bases unmatched: 10. The CDR3 DNA reads TGTGCCAGCAGCCTTGGGACTAGCGGACCTACGGATACGCAGTATTTT. Encoded protein: CASSLGTSGPTDTQYF.

The chain carries TRBV10-3 and TRBJ2-2, with TRBD1 matching 7 bases. Germline CDR1 is ENHRY and CDR2 is SYGVKD. The junction had 8 bases not matched to a gene; V was cut back by 4 bases and J by 6 bases. The CDR3 contains 15 residues. This chain's CDR3 is CAISVRGGQPGELFF. CDR3 bases: TGTGCCATCAGTGTACGAGGGGGCCAACCCGGGGAGCTGTTTTTT.